Presented here are 6 T cell receptor beta chains from one specimen sequenced in a study of OX40 agonist ivuxolimab in advanced cancers. The data were produced by immunoSEQ multiplex PCR, yet TCRdb's version contains in-frame clones alone and is incomplete. Counted here are some 83,000 clones, about 82% occurring once; the ten biggest clones make up roughly 6%. The sample was CD4+ or CD8+ T cells sorted from blood, taken in a trial of the OX40 agonist ivuxolimab. These receptors all come from an adult with an advanced solid tumor such as melanoma, head and neck, liver or kidney cancer.

The CDR3 loop is CASSPPGLAEETQYF. Written as DNA, the CDR3 is TGTGCCAGCAGTCCTCCAGGACTAGCGGAAGAGACCCAGTACTTC. The chain employs TRBV9 and TRBJ2-5; 10 nucleotides agree with TRBD2. Germline CDR1 reads SGDLS; CDR2 reads YYNGEE. There are 15 residues in the CDR3. Trimming cost V 5 bases and J 3 bases; bases outside gene matches: 7.

The CDR3 sequence is CASSSGGGGSYEQYF. The CDR3 DNA reads as TGTGCCAGCAGCTCAGGGGGAGGGGGTTCCTACGAGCAGTACTTC. The chain employs TRBV6-5 and TRBJ2-7; D possibly matches TRBD1 or TRBD2 (7 bases each). Germline CDR1 reads MNHEY; CDR2 reads SVGAGI. The CDR3 is 15 amino acids. V was clipped by 6 bases and J by 1 base, with 16 bases between them.

The rearrangement links TRBV6-1 to TRBJ1-4; 11 positions match TRBD1. There are 17 residues in the CDR3. V lost 4 bases, J lost 8 bases, and 12 bases stayed unmatched. Germline V gene data show CDR1 as MNHNS and CDR2 as SASEGT. The CDR3 sequence: CASSAHTPGQGGEKLFF. CDR3 nucleotides: TGTGCCAGCAGTGCGCATACTCCGGGACAGGGGGGAGAAAAACTGTTTTTT.

The chain's CDR3 is CASETGHSSGETQYF. The CDR3 nucleotides read TGTGCCTCCGAGACGGGACACTCTTCGGGGGAGACCCAGTACTTC. The V and J genes are TRBV2 and TRBJ2-5; tentative D call: TRBD1 (6 bases). The CDR3 has 15 residues. Trimming shortened V by 11 bases and J by 5 bases, and 24 bases separated the two germline ends. The germline CDR1 and CDR2 sequences are SNHLY and FYNNEI.

The chain is built from TRBV5-4 and TRBJ2-7; perhaps TRBD1 as D (5 bases). This CDR3 is built from 15 residues. Trimming cost V 0 bases and J 0 bases, with 10 bases left between them. Germline lookup yields CDR1 SGHNT and CDR2 YYREEE (reference sequence). This CDR3 is CASSLAVDNSYEQYF. Written as DNA, the CDR3 is TGTGCCAGCAGCTTGGCCGTGGACAACTCCTACGAGCAGTACTTC. Full variable domain (outside the CDR3, taken from reference TRBV5-4 and TRBJ2-7): ETGVTQSPTHLIKTRGQQVTLRCSSQSGHNTVSWYQQALGQGPQFIFQYYREEENGRGNFPPRFSGLQFPNYSSELNVNALELDDSALYLCASSLAVDNSYEQYFGPGTRLTVT.

The chain employs TRBV7-3 and TRBJ2-1; 10 bases are a match to TRBD2. In germline, CDR1 is SGHTA, CDR2 FQGTGA. V shed 5 bases and J 7 bases; nucleotides not matched to a gene: 11. The CDR3 has 16 amino acids. CDR3 sequence reads: CASSLYRPGLANEQFF. The CDR3 region has the DNA TGTGCCAGCAGCCTATACCGCCCGGGACTAGCGAATGAGCAGTTCTTC.